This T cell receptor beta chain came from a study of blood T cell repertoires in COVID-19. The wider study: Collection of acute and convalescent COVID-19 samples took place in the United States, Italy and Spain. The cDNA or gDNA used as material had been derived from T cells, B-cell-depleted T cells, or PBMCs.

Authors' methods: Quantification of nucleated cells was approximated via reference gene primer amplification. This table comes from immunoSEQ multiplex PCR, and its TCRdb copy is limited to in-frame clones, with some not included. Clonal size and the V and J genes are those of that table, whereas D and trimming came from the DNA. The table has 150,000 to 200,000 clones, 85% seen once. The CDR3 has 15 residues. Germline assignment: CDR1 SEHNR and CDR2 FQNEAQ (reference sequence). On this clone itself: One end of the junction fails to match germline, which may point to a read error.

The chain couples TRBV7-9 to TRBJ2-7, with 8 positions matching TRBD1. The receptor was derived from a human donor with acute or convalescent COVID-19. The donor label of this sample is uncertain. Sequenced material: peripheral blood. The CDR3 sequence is CASSLFGTGPYEQYF. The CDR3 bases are TGTGCCAGTAGCTTATTCGGGACAGGTCCCTACGAGCAGTACTTC.